Listed here is a single T cell receptor (beta chain). Some clones are missing from TCRdb's copy, which holds only in-frame ones; the method was immunoSEQ multiplex PCR. Among some 520,000 clones listed, approximately 88% were seen once. This entry comes from a study of Ad26.COV2.S vaccination and SARS-CoV-2 variants. The germline V gene encodes CDR1 LNHDA and CDR2 SQIVND (reference sequence). This CDR3 has 15 amino acids. Trimming shortened V by 3 bases and J by 0 bases, and 9 bases separated the two germline ends. Indicated treatment: 19 received Ad26.COV2.S at low or high dose, single or two shots; a few received placebo; per-sample allocation not given. Samples were taken on day 63 after the first vaccine or placebo injection.

The chain employs TRBV19 and TRBJ2-1; D is undetermined. This sequence was found in a person between 18 and 59 years old who received the Ad26.COV2.S COVID-19 vaccine or a placebo. Sequenced material: peripheral blood, taken in a trial of Ad26.COV2.S vaccine versus placebo. The CDR3 region is CASSIREVSYNEQFF. The CDR3 region has the DNA TGTGCCAGTAGTATCCGCGAGGTCTCCTACAATGAGCAGTTCTTC.